One and the same sample provided the 14 T cell receptor beta chains below, sequenced in a study of shared clonotypes between healthy human individuals. The method was immunoSEQ multiplex PCR; TCRdb's version includes in-frame clones alone and lacks a portion of them. The data show some 630,000 clones, about two thirds seen once. Material: memory CD4+ T cells sorted from blood. This sample's subset: CD45RA-negative fraction. These receptors originate from a woman aged 25-40 years in good health.

The rearrangement joins TRBV4-1 to TRBJ2-3, with D perhaps TRBD2 (6 bases). Trimming stripped 1 base from V and 6 bases from J, with 11 bases between. The CDR3 runs 14 residues. The germline V gene encodes CDR1 MGHRA and CDR2 YSYEKL. DNA of the CDR3: TGCGCCAGCAGCCAAGTGGGTCGGGGGGATACGCAGTATTTT. It is translated as CASSQVGRGDTQYF.

The CDR3 sequence is CAGWTGQDPYEQYF. CDR3 in DNA: TGCGCCGGATGGACCGGACAGGACCCCTACGAGCAGTACTTC. V gene TRBV5-1 combines with J gene TRBJ2-7; 7 bases align to TRBD1. The J segment lost 2 bases and the V segment lost 10 bases, leaving 12 bases of the junction unmatched. This CDR3 contains 14 residues. In germline, CDR1 is SGHRS, CDR2 YFSETQ.

The V gene is TRBV18, the J gene TRBJ2-3, with a tentative D call TRBD1 (6 bases). The CDR3 consists of 17 residues. Germline-derived CDR1 and CDR2 are KGHSH and LQKENI. Trimming shortened V by 3 bases and J by 3 bases, and 19 bases separated the two germline ends. CDR3 bases: TGTGCCAGCTCACCTCCGAGAGGGGGTGAAAAGACAGATACGCAGTATTTT. It specifies CASSPPRGGEKTDTQYF.

This sequence joins TRBV7-2 and TRBJ1-5; possible D gene TRBD1, 6 bases. Trimming cost V 5 bases and J 3 bases, with 26 bases left between them. This CDR3 has 19 amino acids. Germline CDR1 is SGHTA and CDR2 is FQGNSA. CDR3 region: CASSPTPNKVNRANQPQHF. In nucleotides, the CDR3 is TGTGCCAGCAGCCCCACCCCTAATAAAGTGAACAGGGCCAATCAGCCCCAGCATTTT.

V and J are TRBV19 and TRBJ2-1; 9 nucleotides match TRBD1. Germline lookup yields CDR1 LNHDA and CDR2 SQIVND (reference sequence). CDR3 length: 16 residues. The V gene end was trimmed by 8 bases and the J gene end by 2 bases; junction bases not matched to a gene: 10. The CDR3 reads CASSALDRGAYNEQFF. The DNA for the CDR3 is TGTGCCAGTTCAGCCCTCGACAGGGGGGCCTACAATGAGCAGTTCTTC.

V is TRBV7-3 and J is TRBJ2-6, with D possibly matching TRBD2 (6 bases). The length of the CDR3 is 16 residues. Germline CDR1 SGHTA, CDR2 FQGTGA. The V gene lost 5 bases and the J gene lost 2 bases, with 13 bases spanning the gap. Here the CDR3 reads CASSRDSVAGANVLTF. The CDR3 region has the DNA TGTGCCAGCAGCCGGGACTCCGTGGCTGGGGCCAACGTCCTGACTTTC. Combining the CDR3 with reference TRBV7-3 and TRBJ2-6 gives the whole variable domain GAGVSQTPSNKVTEKGKYVELRCDPISGHTALYWYRQSLGQGPEFLIYFQGTGAADDSGLPNDRFFAVRPEGSVSTLKIQRTERGDSAVYLCASSRDSVAGANVLTFGAGSRLTVL.

V is TRBV4-2 and J is TRBJ1-4, with 10 positions matching TRBD1. Germline-derived CDR1 and CDR2 are LGHNA and YNFKEQ. V trimming: 1 base; J trimming: 6 bases; junction bases outside the gene matches: 2. This CDR3 region has 15 residues. The CDR3 sequence is CASSQGGTGDEKLFF. CDR3 coding DNA: TGTGCCAGCAGCCAAGGGGGGACAGGGGATGAAAAACTGTTTTTT.

The chain employs TRBV7-5 and TRBJ1-3. TRBV7-5 is annotated as a pseudogene. The CDR3 runs to 18 residues. The CDR3 is CVRSSRVQTVRTGNTIYF. The CDR3 DNA is TGTGTCAGAAGCTCGAGGGTCCAAACGGTTCGGACTGGAAACACCATATATTTT.

The chain recombines TRBV6-6 with TRBJ2-7; TRBD2 matches at 9 bases. In germline, CDR1 is MNHNY, CDR2 SVGAGI (reference sequence). V gave up 9 bases and J gave up 2 bases; unmatched junction bases: 5. The length of the CDR3 is 13 residues. The CDR3 DNA follows: TGTGCCAGTTCACTAGCGGGTACCTACGAGCAGTACTTC. Residues: CASSLAGTYEQYF.

This rearrangement joins TRBV2 to TRBJ1-1; D unclear. Germline-derived CDR1 and CDR2 are SNHLY and FYNNEI. The CDR3 contains 13 residues. The germline V and J ends were trimmed by 8 bases and 5 bases, with 15 bases remaining between them. CDR3 amino acids: CASRKDAGTEAFF. CDR3 DNA: TGTGCCAGCCGTAAGGACGCGGGGACTGAAGCTTTCTTT. The variable domain in full, with the rest retrieved from reference TRBV2 and TRBJ1-1, is EPEVTQTPSHQVTQMGQEVILRCVPISNHLYFYWYRQILGQKVEFLVSFYNNEISEKSEIFDDQFSVERPDGSNFTLKIRSTKLEDSAMYFCASRKDAGTEAFFGQGTRLTVV.

In this sample, this clone turned up once. The sample holds other DNA sequences that translate to the same CDR3. The chain is built from TRBV5-1 and TRBJ2-5; 9 bases line up with TRBD2. V lost 5 bases and J lost 2; bases outside the gene matches: 7. This CDR3 has 15 amino acids. The V gene's germline CDR1 is SGHRS and CDR2 YFSETQ. CDR3 protein: CASSGGTSLQETQYF. The CDR3 DNA sequence: TGCGCCAGCAGTGGCGGGACTAGCTTACAAGAGACCCAGTACTTC.

This chain links TRBV19 with TRBJ2-7; no firm D call. Trimming took 5 bases from V and 4 from J, leaving 15 bases between them. The CDR3 totals 14 residues. In germline, CDR1 is LNHDA, CDR2 SQIVND (reference sequence). The CDR3 bases are TGTGCCAGTAGTGCTCAACCACTCAATTACGAGCAGTACTTC. It specifies CASSAQPLNYEQYF.

This clone was observed a handful of times. The V call is TRBV29-1, the J call TRBJ2-3; 9 bases agree with TRBD2. V shed 3 bases and J 0 bases; nucleotides not matched to a gene: 1. The length of the CDR3 is 14 residues. Germline V gene lookup returns CDR1 SQVTM and CDR2 ANQGSEA. This CDR3 is CSVDSGGSTDTQYF. The CDR3 nucleotides are TGCAGCGTTGATAGCGGGGGAAGCACAGATACGCAGTATTTT.

The chain carries TRBV7-9 and TRBJ2-3; D not certain. The CDR3 contains 12 residues. The V end lost 3 bases, the J end lost 2 bases, and 3 bases lay between the germline ends. The germline CDR1 and CDR2 sequences are SEHNR and FQNEAQ (reference sequence). CDR3 nucleotides: TGTGCCAGCAGCTTCCTCACAGATACGCAGTATTTT. Residues: CASSFLTDTQYF.